One T cell receptor (beta chain) is described in this entry. Its antigen is undetermined. The data belong to a study of T cell responses to AZD1222 COVID-19 vaccine. Whole-study results and caveats: None of the repertoires were sampled until the peak T cell response had passed. Receipt of two AZD1222 doses was followed by a rise in Spike-specific TCR breadth and depth.

Clones were sequenced by immunoSEQ multiplex PCR, and TCRdb holds only the in-frame ones, with some missing. The profile shows about 110,000 clones, about 92% of them singletons. Germline-derived CDR1 and CDR2 are SGHTA and FQGNSA. This CDR3 comprises 14 residues. V trimming: 5 bases; J trimming: 2 bases; junction bases outside the gene matches: 6. The chain employs TRBV7-2 and TRBJ2-7; 7 bases match TRBD1. The TCR was taken from an adult who received the AZD1222 COVID-19 vaccine. Source: peripheral blood, taken 28 days after the second AZD1222 dose. The CDR3 is CASSLSGTAYEQYF. The CDR3 DNA is TGTGCCAGCAGCCTATCCGGGACAGCCTACGAGCAGTACTTC.